This T cell receptor (beta chain) was sequenced for a study of blood T cell repertoires in COVID-19. The study assigned cohorts using participant-reported clinical history. Measured with immunoSEQ multiplex PCR; TCRdb has only the in-frame clones, and not every one. This sample has about 370,000 clones, with approximately 90% found just once. V was shortened by 0 bases and J by 8 bases, with 16 bases between the two germline ends. This CDR3 spans 16 amino acids. Germline lookup yields CDR1 LNHNV and CDR2 YYDKDF (reference sequence). The sequenced sample consisted of PBMCs or T cells enriched from blood (not recorded which). The source of this sequence is a woman in her 40s who had been exposed to COVID-19. This chain joins TRBV15 and TRBJ1-4, with D uncertain. The DNA of the CDR3 is TGTGCCACCAGCAGAGATCCGGTGGACGGGAAAGAAAAACTGTTTTTT. Encoded protein: CATSRDPVDGKEKLFF.